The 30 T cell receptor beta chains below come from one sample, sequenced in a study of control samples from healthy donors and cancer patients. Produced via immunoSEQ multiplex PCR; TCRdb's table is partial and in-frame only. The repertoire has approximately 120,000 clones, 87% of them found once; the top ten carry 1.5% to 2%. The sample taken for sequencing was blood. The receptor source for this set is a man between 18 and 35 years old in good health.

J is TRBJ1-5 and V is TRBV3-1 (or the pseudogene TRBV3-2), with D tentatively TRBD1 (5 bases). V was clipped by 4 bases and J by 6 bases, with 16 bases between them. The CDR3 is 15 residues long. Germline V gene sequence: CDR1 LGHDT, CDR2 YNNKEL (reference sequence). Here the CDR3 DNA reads TGTGCCAGCAGCCCATCCCAGGGAGGGAGTCAGCCCCAGCATTTT. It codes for CASSPSQGGSQPQHF.

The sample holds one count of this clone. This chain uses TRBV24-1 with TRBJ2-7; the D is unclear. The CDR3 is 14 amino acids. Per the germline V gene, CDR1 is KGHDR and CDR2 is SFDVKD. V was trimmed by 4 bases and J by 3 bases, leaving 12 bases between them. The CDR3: CATSDPLRSYEQYF. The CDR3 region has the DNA TGTGCCACCAGTGACCCCCTGCGGAGCTACGAGCAGTACTTC.

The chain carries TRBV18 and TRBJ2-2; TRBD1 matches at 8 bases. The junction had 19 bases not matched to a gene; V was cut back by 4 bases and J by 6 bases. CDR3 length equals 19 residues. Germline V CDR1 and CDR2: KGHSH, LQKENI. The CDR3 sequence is CASSRTGQGPTALPGELFF. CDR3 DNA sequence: TGTGCCAGCTCACGCACAGGACAGGGCCCGACTGCCTTGCCCGGGGAGCTGTTTTTT.

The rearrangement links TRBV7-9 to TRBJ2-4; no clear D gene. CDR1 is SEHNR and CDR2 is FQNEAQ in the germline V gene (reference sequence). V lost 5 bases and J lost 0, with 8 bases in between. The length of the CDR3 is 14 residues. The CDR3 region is CASSPPTAKNIQYF. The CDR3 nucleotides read TGTGCCAGCAGCCCCCCGACAGCCAAAAACATTCAGTACTTC.

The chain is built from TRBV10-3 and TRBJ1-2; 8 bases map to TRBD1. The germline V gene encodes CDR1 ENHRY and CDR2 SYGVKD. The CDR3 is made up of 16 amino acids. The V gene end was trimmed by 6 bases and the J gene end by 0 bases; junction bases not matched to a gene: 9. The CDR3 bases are TGTGCCATCAGACCCCGGGACAGGCGAGCTAACTATGGCTACACCTTC. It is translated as CAIRPRDRRANYGYTF.

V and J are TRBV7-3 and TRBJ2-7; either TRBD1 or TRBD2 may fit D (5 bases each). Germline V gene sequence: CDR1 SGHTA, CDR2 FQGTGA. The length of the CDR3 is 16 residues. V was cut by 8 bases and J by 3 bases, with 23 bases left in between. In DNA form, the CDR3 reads TGTGCCAGCTCCTGGGGGTCAAGCCGGGACGGCTACGAGCAGTACTTC. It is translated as CASSWGSSRDGYEQYF.

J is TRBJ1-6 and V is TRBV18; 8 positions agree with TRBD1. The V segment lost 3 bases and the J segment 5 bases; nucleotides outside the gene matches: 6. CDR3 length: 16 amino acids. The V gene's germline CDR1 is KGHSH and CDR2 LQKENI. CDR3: CASSPGTGTNNSPLHF. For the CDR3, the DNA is TGTGCCAGCTCACCGGGGACAGGAACCAATAATTCACCCCTCCACTTT.

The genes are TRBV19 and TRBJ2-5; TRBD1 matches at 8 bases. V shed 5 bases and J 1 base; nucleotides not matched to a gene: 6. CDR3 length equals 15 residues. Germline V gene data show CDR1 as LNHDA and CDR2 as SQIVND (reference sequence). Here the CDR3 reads CASSARTGGQETQYF. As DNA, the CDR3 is TGTGCCAGTAGTGCCCGTACAGGGGGCCAAGAGACCCAGTACTTC. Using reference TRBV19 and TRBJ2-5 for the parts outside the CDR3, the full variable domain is DGGITQSPKYLFRKEGQNVTLSCEQNLNHDAMYWYRQDPGQGLRLIYYSQIVNDFQKGDIAEGYSVSREKKESFPLTVTSAQKNPTAFYLCASSARTGGQETQYFGPGTRLLVL.

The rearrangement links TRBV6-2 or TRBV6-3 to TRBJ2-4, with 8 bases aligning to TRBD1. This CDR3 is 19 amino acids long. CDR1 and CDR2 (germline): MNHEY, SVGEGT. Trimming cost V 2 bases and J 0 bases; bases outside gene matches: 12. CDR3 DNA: TGTGCCAGCAGTTACCAGGGGACAGGTCATGCTGTAGCCAAAAACATTCAGTACTTC. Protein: CASSYQGTGHAVAKNIQYF.

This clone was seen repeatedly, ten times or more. The chain's CDR3 is CASSSRQGSRTEAFF. Here the CDR3 DNA reads TGTGCCAGCAGCAGCAGACAGGGGTCGAGGACTGAAGCTTTCTTT. The chain uses TRBV5-5 and TRBJ1-1, with 8 bases matching TRBD1. Trimming took 4 bases from V and 5 from J; bases not matched to a gene: 10. The CDR3 runs to 15 residues. Germline loops: CDR1 SGHKS, CDR2 YYEKEE (reference sequence).

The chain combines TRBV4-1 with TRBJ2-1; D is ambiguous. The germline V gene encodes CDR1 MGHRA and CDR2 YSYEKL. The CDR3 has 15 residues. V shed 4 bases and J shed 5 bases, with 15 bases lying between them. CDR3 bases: TGCGCCAGCAGCCCTAACGCGGACGGTGACAATGAGCAGTTCTTC. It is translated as CASSPNADGDNEQFF.

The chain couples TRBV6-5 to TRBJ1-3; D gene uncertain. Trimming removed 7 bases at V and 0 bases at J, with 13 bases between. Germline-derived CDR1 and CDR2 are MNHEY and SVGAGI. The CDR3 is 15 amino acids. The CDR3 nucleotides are TGTGCCAGCACCACGTCCCAGGTCTCTGGAAACACCATATATTTT. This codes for CASTTSQVSGNTIYF.

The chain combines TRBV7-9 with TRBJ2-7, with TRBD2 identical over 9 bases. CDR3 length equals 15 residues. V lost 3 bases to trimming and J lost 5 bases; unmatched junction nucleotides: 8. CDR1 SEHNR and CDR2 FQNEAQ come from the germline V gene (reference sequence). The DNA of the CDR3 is TGTGCCAGCAGCTTTCCCGCGGGAGGGCTCCACGAGCAGTACTTC. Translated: CASSFPAGGLHEQYF.

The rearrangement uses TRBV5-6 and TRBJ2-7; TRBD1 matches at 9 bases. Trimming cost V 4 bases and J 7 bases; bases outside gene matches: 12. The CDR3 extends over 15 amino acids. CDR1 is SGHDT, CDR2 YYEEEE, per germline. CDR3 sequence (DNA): TGTGCCAGCAGCCCCTACGGGACAGGGTGGGAAGAGCAGTACTTC. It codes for CASSPYGTGWEEQYF.

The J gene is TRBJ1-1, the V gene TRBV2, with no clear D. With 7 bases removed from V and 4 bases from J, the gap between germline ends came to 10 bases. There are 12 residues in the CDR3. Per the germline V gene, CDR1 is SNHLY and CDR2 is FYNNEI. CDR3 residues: CASMRSPTEAFF. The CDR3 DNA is TGTGCCAGCATGCGGTCTCCCACTGAAGCTTTCTTT.

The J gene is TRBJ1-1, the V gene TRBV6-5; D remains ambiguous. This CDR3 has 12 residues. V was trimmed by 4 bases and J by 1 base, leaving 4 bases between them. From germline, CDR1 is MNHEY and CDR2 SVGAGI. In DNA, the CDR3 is TGTGCCAGCAGTTTTACGAACACTGAAGCTTTCTTT. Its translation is CASSFTNTEAFF.

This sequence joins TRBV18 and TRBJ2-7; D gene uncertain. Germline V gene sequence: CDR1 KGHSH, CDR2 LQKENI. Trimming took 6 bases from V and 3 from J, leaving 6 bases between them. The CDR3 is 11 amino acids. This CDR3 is CASSPDYEQYF. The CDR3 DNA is TGTGCCAGCTCCCCCGACTACGAGCAGTACTTC.

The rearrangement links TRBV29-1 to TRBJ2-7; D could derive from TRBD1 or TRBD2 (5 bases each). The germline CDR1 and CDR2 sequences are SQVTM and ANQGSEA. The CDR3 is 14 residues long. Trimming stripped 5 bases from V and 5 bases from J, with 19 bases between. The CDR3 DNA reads TGCAGCGTTCGTTTCGGGACGAGTTTGAACGAGCAGTACTTC. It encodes CSVRFGTSLNEQYF.

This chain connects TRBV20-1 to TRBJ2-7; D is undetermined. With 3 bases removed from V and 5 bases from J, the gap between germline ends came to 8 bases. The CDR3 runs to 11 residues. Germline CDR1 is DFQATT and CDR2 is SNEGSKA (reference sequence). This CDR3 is CSARKDDEQYF. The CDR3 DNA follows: TGCAGTGCTAGGAAGGATGACGAGCAGTACTTC.

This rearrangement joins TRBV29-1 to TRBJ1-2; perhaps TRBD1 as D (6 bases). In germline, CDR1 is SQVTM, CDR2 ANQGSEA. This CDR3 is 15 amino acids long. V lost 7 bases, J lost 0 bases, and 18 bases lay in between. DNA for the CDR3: TGCAGCGCCAGACAGGTCCAACCAGCTAACTATGGCTACACCTTC. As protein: CSARQVQPANYGYTF. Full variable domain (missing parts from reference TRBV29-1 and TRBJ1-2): SAVISQKPSRDICQRGTSLTIQCQVDSQVTMMFWYRQQPGQSLTLIATANQGSEATYESGFVIDKFPISRPNLTFSTLTVSNMSPEDSSIYLCSARQVQPANYGYTFGSGTRLTVV.

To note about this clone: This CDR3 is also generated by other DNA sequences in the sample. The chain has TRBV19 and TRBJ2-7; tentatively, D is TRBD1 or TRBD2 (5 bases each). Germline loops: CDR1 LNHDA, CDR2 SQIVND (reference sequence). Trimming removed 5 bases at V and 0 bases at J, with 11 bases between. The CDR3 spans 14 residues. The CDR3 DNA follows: TGTGCCAGTAGTCAACGGGACGGCTCCTACGAGCAGTACTTC. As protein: CASSQRDGSYEQYF.

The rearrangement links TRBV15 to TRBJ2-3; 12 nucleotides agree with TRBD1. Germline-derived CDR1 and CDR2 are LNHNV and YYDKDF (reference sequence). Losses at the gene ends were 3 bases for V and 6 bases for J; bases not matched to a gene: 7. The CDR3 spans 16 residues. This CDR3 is CATSSPRDRGRDTQYF. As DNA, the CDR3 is TGTGCCACCAGCAGCCCCCGGGACAGGGGGCGCGATACGCAGTATTTT.

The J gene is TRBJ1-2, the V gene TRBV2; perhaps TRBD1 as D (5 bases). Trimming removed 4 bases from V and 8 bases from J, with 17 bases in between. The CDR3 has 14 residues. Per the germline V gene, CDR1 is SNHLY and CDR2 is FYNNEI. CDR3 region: CASSGLQGIEGYTF. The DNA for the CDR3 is TGTGCCAGCAGTGGGTTGCAGGGTATTGAAGGCTACACCTTC.

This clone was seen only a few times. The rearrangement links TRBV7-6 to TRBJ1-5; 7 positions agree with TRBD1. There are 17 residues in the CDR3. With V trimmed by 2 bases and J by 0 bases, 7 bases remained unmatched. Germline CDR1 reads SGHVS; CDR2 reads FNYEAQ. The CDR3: CASSLTPGQNSNQPQHF. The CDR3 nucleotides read TGTGCCAGCAGCTTAACCCCGGGACAGAATAGCAATCAGCCCCAGCATTTT.

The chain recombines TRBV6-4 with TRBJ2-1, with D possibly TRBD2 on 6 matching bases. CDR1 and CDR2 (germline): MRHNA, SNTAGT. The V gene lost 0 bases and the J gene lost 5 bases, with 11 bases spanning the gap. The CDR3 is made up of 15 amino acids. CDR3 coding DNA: TGTGCCAGCAGTGACTCTGGGGGGTTGAACAATGAGCAGTTCTTC. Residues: CASSDSGGLNNEQFF.

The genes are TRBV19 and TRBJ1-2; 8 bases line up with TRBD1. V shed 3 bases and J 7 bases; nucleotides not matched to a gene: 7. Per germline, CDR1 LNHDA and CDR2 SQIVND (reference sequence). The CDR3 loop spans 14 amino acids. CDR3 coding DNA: TGTGCCAGTAGTATCGACAGGGGTGGAAGTGGCTACACCTTC. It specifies CASSIDRGGSGYTF. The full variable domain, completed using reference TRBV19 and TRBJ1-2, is DGGITQSPKYLFRKEGQNVTLSCEQNLNHDAMYWYRQDPGQGLRLIYYSQIVNDFQKGDIAEGYSVSREKKESFPLTVTSAQKNPTAFYLCASSIDRGGSGYTFGSGTRLTVV.

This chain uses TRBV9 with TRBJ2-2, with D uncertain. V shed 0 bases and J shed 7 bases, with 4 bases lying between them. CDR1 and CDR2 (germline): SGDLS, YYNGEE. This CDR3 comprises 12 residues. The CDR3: CASSVAFGELFF. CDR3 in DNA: TGTGCCAGCAGCGTAGCCTTCGGGGAGCTGTTTTTT.

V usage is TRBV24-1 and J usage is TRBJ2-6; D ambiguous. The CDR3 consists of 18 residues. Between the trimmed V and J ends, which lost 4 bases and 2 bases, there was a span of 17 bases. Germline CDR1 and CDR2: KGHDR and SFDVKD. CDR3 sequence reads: CATSDPGHLGPGANVLTF. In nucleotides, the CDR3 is TGTGCCACCAGTGACCCGGGCCACCTAGGCCCTGGGGCCAACGTCCTGACTTTC.

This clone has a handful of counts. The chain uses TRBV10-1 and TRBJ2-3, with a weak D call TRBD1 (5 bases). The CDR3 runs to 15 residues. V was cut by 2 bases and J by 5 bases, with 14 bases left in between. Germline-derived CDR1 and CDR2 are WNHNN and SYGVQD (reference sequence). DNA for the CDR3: TGCGCCAGCAGTGAGGTCGTGGAAGGGGTAGATACGCAGTATTTT. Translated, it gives CASSEVVEGVDTQYF.

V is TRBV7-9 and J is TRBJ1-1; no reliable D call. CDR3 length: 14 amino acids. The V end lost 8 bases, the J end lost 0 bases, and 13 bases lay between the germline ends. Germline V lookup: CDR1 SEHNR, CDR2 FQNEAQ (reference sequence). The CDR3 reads CASFTTSMNTEAFF. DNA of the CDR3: TGTGCCAGCTTCACGACTTCAATGAACACTGAAGCTTTCTTT.